The 23 T cell receptor beta chains below were found in one sample sequenced in a study of identical twins. Via MiXCR, TCRdb re-called the 5' RACE reads, giving one row per CDR3 protein. This sample has hundreds of thousands of distinct CDR3 sequences, with 20% to 25% found just once. These data were also filed under a second study, of yellow fever vaccine responses in identical twins.

The sequencing input was CD4+ T cells sorted from blood. The receptor set was obtained from a woman between 18 and 29 years old in good health.

This clonotype has only a few counts. The chain combines TRBV29-1 with TRBJ2-3; D unclear. This CDR3 has 14 amino acids. Trimming left V 3 bases short and J 4 bases short, with 14 bases between. Germline V lookup: CDR1 SQVTM, CDR2 ANQGSEA. Here the CDR3 reads CSVDSDNLADTQYF. The CDR3 coding sequence is TGCAGCGTTGATTCCGATAACTTAGCAGATACGCAGTATTTT.

V usage is TRBV29-1 and J usage is TRBJ2-3; a weak D match, TRBD1 (7 bases). The CDR3 loop spans 14 amino acids. V dropped 6 bases and J dropped 3 bases, with 16 bases sitting between them. Germline assignment: CDR1 SQVTM and CDR2 ANQGSEA. The CDR3 is CSVPSGGKTDTQYF. CDR3 sequence (DNA): TGCAGCGTGCCATCAGGGGGGAAGACAGATACGCAGTATTTT.

This chain links TRBV27 with TRBJ2-2; a weak D match, TRBD1 (5 bases). CDR1 is MNHEY, CDR2 SMNVEV, per germline (reference sequence). V was pared by 2 bases and J by 1 base, with 8 bases between. The CDR3 runs to 15 residues. The CDR3 sequence: CASSLPDRNTGELFF. The DNA of the CDR3 is TGTGCCAGCAGTTTACCCGACAGGAACACCGGGGAGCTGTTTTTT.

The chain carries TRBV29-1 and TRBJ2-1; D gene unclear. V was pared by 1 base and J by 4 bases, with 5 bases between. The CDR3 runs to 12 residues. Germline CDR1 is SQVTM and CDR2 is ANQGSEA. The DNA for the CDR3 is TGCAGCGTTGAAGGACTTTACAATGAGCAGTTCTTC. This gives the protein CSVEGLYNEQFF.

The J gene is TRBJ2-1, the V gene TRBV5-1; TRBD2 aligns across 9 bases. After removal of 1 base from V and 8 bases from J, the junction contained 16 bases not matched to a gene. Germline assignment: CDR1 SGHRS and CDR2 YFSETQ. This CDR3 is 18 amino acids long. Here the CDR3 reads CASSLPAALAGRSDEQFF. In DNA form, the CDR3 reads TGCGCCAGCAGCTTGCCCGCCGCGCTAGCGGGAAGGAGCGATGAGCAGTTCTTC.

This clonotype came up a few times. V is TRBV24-1 and J is TRBJ2-5; 11 bases are shared with TRBD1. With V trimmed by 0 bases and J by 2 bases, 1 base remained unmatched. The CDR3 sequence is 16 residues long. Germline V CDR1 and CDR2: KGHDR, SFDVKD. Written as DNA, the CDR3 is TGTGCCACCAGTGATTTGTGGGACAGGGGGCAAGAGACCCAGTACTTC. Its protein product is CATSDLWDRGQETQYF.

The chain is built from TRBV14 and TRBJ2-1; the D is unclear. CDR1 is SGHDN, CDR2 FVKESK, per germline. This CDR3 comprises 15 residues. Trimming pared 1 base from V and 2 bases from J, leaving 9 bases between. CDR3 sequence (DNA): TGTGCCAGCAGCCAAGTGTCGGTAGCCTACAATGAGCAGTTCTTC. Its translation is CASSQVSVAYNEQFF.

The chain recombines TRBV19 with TRBJ1-4; D may be TRBD1 (6 bases). Germline CDR1 LNHDA, CDR2 SQIVND (reference sequence). This CDR3 is built from 15 residues. The V and J ends lost 4 bases and 0 bases respectively, with 9 bases between them. In DNA, the CDR3 is TGTGCCAGTAGTACGGACAGAGCAACTAATGAAAAACTGTTTTTT. Translation: CASSTDRATNEKLFF.

This sequence joins TRBV6-2 or TRBV6-3 and TRBJ2-7, with 7 bases lining up with TRBD2. Germline-derived CDR1 and CDR2 are MNHEY and SVGEGT. V shed 6 bases and J 2 bases; nucleotides not matched to a gene: 10. The CDR3 extends over 15 amino acids. The CDR3 region has the DNA TGTGCCAGCAGAACCCCCGGGAGCGGGACCTACGAGCAGTACTTC. This gives the protein CASRTPGSGTYEQYF.

This clonotype was counted a few times. This chain links TRBV5-1 with TRBJ2-3; D remains unclear. Trimming cost V 4 bases and J 2 bases, with 11 bases left between them. This CDR3 is 14 amino acids long. CDR1 SGHRS and CDR2 YFSETQ come from the germline V gene. The CDR3 coding sequence is TGCGCCAGCAGCACCGCACAGCACACAGATACGCAGTATTTT. Translation: CASSTAQHTDTQYF. Supplemented by reference TRBV5-1 and TRBJ2-3, the full variable domain reads KAGVTQTPRYLIKTRGQQVTLSCSPISGHRSVSWYQQTPGQGLQFLFEYFSETQRNKGNFPGRFSGRQFSNSRSEMNVSTLELGDSALYLCASSTAQHTDTQYFGPGTRLTVL.

This clonotype was picked up a small number of times. The genes are TRBV12-3 or TRBV12-4 and TRBJ2-2; TRBD2 agrees at 13 bases. With 4 bases clipped from V and 6 bases from J, the junction kept 2 bases outside the gene matches. The CDR3 is 15 residues long. CDR3 DNA sequence: TGTGCCAGCAGTTATGGACTAGCGGGAGCCGGGGAGCTGTTTTTT. It is translated as CASSYGLAGAGELFF.

This clonotype was counted between two and nine times. The chain is built from TRBV7-2 and TRBJ2-2; TRBD2 matches 7 bases. Germline loops: CDR1 SGHTA, CDR2 FQGNSA. The V gene end was trimmed by 0 bases and the J gene end by 5 bases; junction bases not matched to a gene: 6. The CDR3 is made up of 16 amino acids. CDR3 DNA: TGTGCCAGCAGCTTAGCGGGCGGGAGAGGGACCGGGGAGCTGTTTTTT. Translating gives CASSLAGGRGTGELFF.

The chain links TRBV20-1 to TRBJ2-3, with 11 bases identical to TRBD2. The ends lost 6 bases at V and 4 bases at J; junction bases unmatched: 6. The germline V gene encodes CDR1 DFQATT and CDR2 SNEGSKA (reference sequence). This CDR3 is 14 amino acids long. The CDR3 region is CSAPPTSGADTQYF. As DNA, the CDR3 is TGCAGTGCCCCGCCGACTAGCGGGGCAGATACGCAGTATTTT.

CDR3 sequence reads: CASSPSTGANGELFF. The CDR3 DNA is TGTGCCAGCAGTCCGTCGACAGGGGCCAACGGGGAGCTGTTTTTT. The chain joins TRBV12-3 or TRBV12-4 to TRBJ2-2, with 8 positions matching TRBD1. The CDR3 totals 15 residues. V shed 5 bases, J shed 7 bases, and the junction held 9 bases outside the gene matches.

V gene TRBV20-1 combines with J gene TRBJ2-1; TRBD1 matches at 9 bases. J was trimmed by 6 bases and V by 6 bases; bases with no gene match: 12. This CDR3 has 15 amino acids. Per the germline V gene, CDR1 is DFQATT and CDR2 is SNEGSKA (reference sequence). This CDR3 reads CSALTGQGISNEQFF. The CDR3 DNA is TGCAGTGCCCTGACGGGACAGGGTATTTCCAATGAGCAGTTCTTC.

This clonotype has more than one count but fewer than ten. The rearrangement uses TRBV12-3 or TRBV12-4 and TRBJ2-1; D uncertain. With 3 bases removed from V and 0 bases from J, the gap between germline ends came to 9 bases. The length of the CDR3 is 15 residues. CDR3 amino acids: CASSFWSVSYNEQFF. CDR3 DNA: TGTGCCAGCAGTTTCTGGTCAGTCTCCTACAATGAGCAGTTCTTC.

This clonotype was found a few times. The chain carries TRBV6-1 and TRBJ1-6, with 8 positions matching TRBD1. The ends lost 8 bases at V and 9 bases at J; junction bases unmatched: 12. The CDR3 is 15 residues long. Germline lookup yields CDR1 MNHNS and CDR2 SASEGT. This CDR3 is CASGETGVFGSPLHF. DNA for the CDR3: TGTGCCAGCGGAGAGACAGGGGTTTTTGGTTCACCCCTCCACTTT.

This clonotype came up a few times. The V and J genes are TRBV20-1 and TRBJ2-1; D tentatively reads TRBD1 or TRBD2 (5 bases each). This CDR3 has 15 residues. V was cut by 0 bases and J by 4 bases, with 13 bases left in between. Germline CDR1 and CDR2: DFQATT and SNEGSKA (reference sequence). The CDR3 region is CSARERAGSYNEQFF. Here the CDR3 DNA reads TGCAGTGCTAGAGAGAGGGCAGGGAGTTACAATGAGCAGTTCTTC.

About this clonotype itself: No conserved phenylalanine or tryptophan ends this CDR3, so it is likely a read error. CDR3 residues: CASSFGAGSEQYL. As DNA, the CDR3 is TGCGCCAGCAGCTTTGGGGCAGGGAGCGAGCAGTACCTC. The chain links TRBV5-1 to TRBJ2-7; D is tentatively TRBD1 or TRBD2 (5 bases each). There are 13 residues in the CDR3. Per germline, CDR1 SGHRS and CDR2 YFSETQ. Trimming removed 2 bases at V and 6 bases at J, with 12 bases between.

The rearrangement joins TRBV7-9 to TRBJ2-2, with D unresolved. The CDR3 totals 14 residues. Per germline, CDR1 SEHNR and CDR2 FQNEAQ (reference sequence). V was shortened by 2 bases and J by 4 bases, with 8 bases between the two germline ends. The CDR3 loop reads CASSLPASTGELFF. The CDR3 nucleotides are TGTGCCAGCAGCTTACCAGCCTCCACCGGGGAGCTGTTTTTT.

This rearrangement joins TRBV15 to TRBJ2-3; D remains unclear. Trimming left V 1 base short and J 5 bases short, with 4 bases between. From germline, CDR1 is LNHNV and CDR2 YYDKDF (reference sequence). CDR3 length equals 12 residues. This chain's CDR3 is CATSRVGDTQYF. The CDR3 DNA is TGTGCCACCAGCAGAGTTGGAGATACGCAGTATTTT.

The chain combines TRBV7-2 with TRBJ2-3; 10 bases fit TRBD2. J gave up 6 bases and V 5 bases, and 11 bases lay outside the gene matches. CDR1 is SGHTA, CDR2 FQGNSA, per germline. There are 16 residues in the CDR3. The CDR3 protein is CASSRPRTSGEDTQYF. The CDR3 DNA is TGTGCCAGCAGCCGCCCGAGGACTAGCGGCGAGGATACGCAGTATTTT.

V gene TRBV20-1 combines with J gene TRBJ2-1; 12 bases are shared with TRBD2. Germline V gene data show CDR1 as DFQATT and CDR2 as SNEGSKA (reference sequence). The V gene end was trimmed by 5 bases and the J gene end by 6 bases; junction bases not matched to a gene: 5. CDR3 length equals 14 residues. DNA of the CDR3: TGCAGTGCTCTCAAACTAGCGGGAGGCAATGAGCAGTTCTTC. This sequence encodes CSALKLAGGNEQFF.